This TCR beta chain was retrieved from a study of CD8+ T cells in alopecia areata. General study findings and limits: Scalp sample sequencing also detects resident alphabeta T cells of normal skin. Although TCR sharing was seen in mice, sharing across patients was less clear, possibly for HLA-related reasons. Elevated clonality characterized lesional scalp relative to normal scalp, particularly in alopecia totalis/universalis.

RNA, once extracted, was reverse transcribed into cDNA for use as the sequencing template. Profiled with immunoSEQ multiplex PCR; TCRdb holds only in-frame clones, not every one. The data hold around 190,000 clones, with around three fifths observed a single time. Using a FACSAria, the CD4+ and CD8+ T cells were sorted from the PBMCs. Germline-derived CDR1 and CDR2 are MNHEY and SMNVEV (reference sequence). The V segment lost 3 bases and the J segment 16 bases; nucleotides outside the gene matches: 8. CDR3 size: 12 residues. As for this clone: Its antigen is still unknown.

The sequenced sample was CD8+ T cells sorted from blood. This rearrangement joins TRBV27 to TRBJ2-1; 8 bases line up with TRBD2. The source of this sequence is a human donor in good health. CDR3 in DNA: TGTGCCAGCAGTTTGTCGGGGGGGGCGTATTTCTTC. It encodes CASSLSGGAYFF.